This T cell receptor beta chain appears in the sequencing data of a study of graft-versus-host responses after intestinal transplantation. Overall study findings and caveats: Individuals carrying graft-donor T cell macrochimerism showed high graft-versus-host to host-versus-graft clonal ratios in allografts. Some GvH clones appeared in ileal mucosa or blood before recipient bone marrow.

Measured with immunoSEQ multiplex PCR; TCRdb has only the in-frame clones, and not every one. The sample lists some 90,000 clones; about nine tenths were seen once. Note on this clone: Antigen: not known.

Trimming took off 10 bases at V and 5 bases at J, with 20 bases between the two ends. The CDR3 runs 14 residues. Germline CDR1 is MGHDK and CDR2 is SYGVNS. V gene TRBV25-1 combines with J gene TRBJ1-1; tentatively, D is TRBD1 (6 bases). Sequencing used unstimulated CD4+ T cells sorted from spleen or lymph node cells, obtained before intestinal transplant. This receptor was identified in a human donor who received an intestinal transplant. The CDR3 DNA reads TGTGCCACCCCATGGGGGGGGCGACTTACTGAAGCTTTCTTT. Amino acids: CATPWGGRLTEAFF.